Listed below are T cell receptor beta chains from one sample, sequenced in a study of T cell changes during pregnancy in multiple sclerosis. The table came from immunoSEQ multiplex PCR; TCRdb's copy has only in-frame clones and leaves some out. The table shows about 110,000 clones, with 85% to 95% occurring only once. Sequencing was performed on peripheral blood, taken after pregnancy. The receptors shown here come from a female donor with multiple sclerosis, enrolled in a pregnancy study. The CDR3 runs from the conserved cysteine through the conserved F or W. Each record gives: D gene, V gene, J gene, clone size, CDR3 DNA, CDR3 protein. The D gene is left open where the match is weak. Rows give clone size only sometimes, using once, few, many, or a class for an expanded clone.

TRBD1	TRBV5-1	TRBJ2-7	.	TGCGCCAGCAGCTTCGGACAGGGAAGGGAGGAGCAGTACTTC	CASSFGQGREEQYF
TRBD2	TRBV5-1	TRBJ2-3	.	TGCGCCAGCAGCTTGGATGGGACTAGTGCAGATACGCAGTATTTT	CASSLDGTSADTQYF
.	TRBV4-2	TRBJ1-2	.	TGTGCCAGCAGCCAAGAGGCAGGGGCTAACTATGGCTACACCTTC	CASSQEAGANYGYTF
.	TRBV28	TRBJ1-5	.	TGTGCCAGCACAGTGGGACTGTACAATCAGCCCCAGCATTTT	CASTVGLYNQPQHF
TRBD1	TRBV5-1	TRBJ1-3	.	TGCGCCAGCAGCTTTGGACAGGGTTACACCATATATTTT	CASSFGQGYTIYF
TRBD1	TRBV28	TRBJ2-6	.	TGTGCCAGCAGTTTCTGGTCTGAGGGGGCGCCTGGGGCCAACGTCCTGACTTTC	CASSFWSEGAPGANVLTF
.	TRBV2	TRBJ1-1	.	TGTGCCAGACAAAGGCTGTCGGGATCGGACACTGAAGCTTTCTTT	CARQRLSGSDTEAFF
.	TRBV7-9	TRBJ1-1	.	TGTGCCAGCATCCCCCCCCGGCCAGGCATGAACACTGAAGCTTTCTTT	CASIPPRPGMNTEAFF
TRBD1	TRBV27	TRBJ1-2	.	TGTGCCAGCAGTTTGACAGGGATGGGCTACACCTTC	CASSLTGMGYTF
.	TRBV28	TRBJ2-5	.	TGTGCCAGCAAGCCAGGGGCGTACCAAGAGACCCAGTACTTC	CASKPGAYQETQYF
.	TRBV19	TRBJ1-4	.	TGTGCCAGTAGTATCGGGGGACCAACTAATGAAAAACTGTTTTTT	CASSIGGPTNEKLFF
.	TRBV5-1	TRBJ2-2	.	TGCGCCAGCAGCTCAGTCCGACAGGCGAACACCGGGGAGCTGTTTTTT	CASSSVRQANTGELFF
TRBD2	TRBV9	TRBJ2-7	.	TGTGCCAGCAGCGTTAGTAGCGGGACCTACGAGCAGTACTTC	CASSVSSGTYEQYF
.	TRBV30	TRBJ2-7	.	TGTGCCTGGAGTGTACGATCAGATTGGGGCAAGCAGTACTTC	CAWSVRSDWGKQYF
TRBD1	TRBV4-1	TRBJ1-5	.	TGCGCCAGCAGCCAGACCTCGGGACAGGGTAGCAATCAGCCCCAGCATTTT	CASSQTSGQGSNQPQHF
.	TRBV30	TRBJ1-3	.	TGTGCCTGGAGAGCCTCTGGAAACACCATATATTTT	CAWRASGNTIYF
TRBD1	TRBV4-1	TRBJ1-2	.	TGCGCCAGCAGCCGGGACAGGGCCGCTATAAACTATGGCTACACCTTC	CASSRDRAAINYGYTF
.	TRBV27	TRBJ1-5	.	TGTGCCAGCGTCAGGCCCCAGCATTTT	CASVRPQHF
.	TRBV28	TRBJ1-1	once	TGTGCCAGCAGTCTCCTTTTAGGGGTGAACACTGAAGCTTTCTTT	CASSLLLGVNTEAFF
TRBD2	TRBV19	TRBJ2-7	.	TGTGCCAGTAGTTCCCCCATCCGGGGGGGCTCCTACGAGCAGTACTTC	CASSSPIRGGSYEQYF
.	TRBV19	TRBJ2-3	.	TGTGCCAGTAGTATAGTAGCTAGCGTGAGGACAGATACGCAGTATTTT	CASSIVASVRTDTQYF
.	TRBV11-2	TRBJ2-1	once	TGTGCCAGCAGCTACTCCTTAGGAGATGAGCAGTTCTTC	CASSYSLGDEQFF
.	TRBV6-1	TRBJ2-3	.	TGTGCCAGCAGACCCATGGGACTGAGCACAGATACGCAGTATTTT	CASRPMGLSTDTQYF
.	TRBV5-8	TRBJ2-1	.	TGTGCCAGCAACCCGTCCCCCTCTAGCCCGAGACCCAATGAGCAGTTCTTC	CASNPSPSSPRPNEQFF
TRBD2	TRBV29-1	TRBJ2-7	.	TGCAGCGCTGGGAGGGGACTGAGCGGAGAGCAGTACTTC	CSAGRGLSGEQYF
.	TRBV6-4	TRBJ1-1	.	TGTGCCAGCCGTTCCACTGAAGCTTTCTTT	CASRSTEAFF
TRBD2	TRBV11-2	TRBJ2-5	.	TGTGCCAGCAGCCCCAGACGGGGGGAAGAGACCCAGTACTTC	CASSPRRGEETQYF
.	TRBV5-4	TRBJ1-3	.	TGTGCCAGCAGCCTCGGACGAGACTATGCGGGTGCTGGAAACACCATATATTTT	CASSLGRDYAGAGNTIYF
.	TRBV6-5	TRBJ1-1	.	TGTGCCAGCAGTCGGAACACTGAAGCTTTCTTT	CASSRNTEAFF
TRBD2	TRBV4-2	TRBJ2-1	.	TGTGCCAGCAGCCAACGGACTAGCCGCACTCTATACAATGAGCAGTTCTTC	CASSQRTSRTLYNEQFF
TRBD1	TRBV16	TRBJ2-1	.	TGTGCCAGCAGCCTGCCGGGACAGGGGGCTAGTGAGCAGTTCTTC	CASSLPGQGASEQFF
TRBD2	TRBV5-6	TRBJ2-1	.	TGTGCCAGCAGCCGGGGGGGTTATTACAATGAGCAGTTCTTC	CASSRGGYYNEQFF
.	TRBV18	TRBJ1-5	.	TGTGCCAGCTCATCAGGGCGGAATAGCAATCAGCCCCAGCATTTT	CASSSGRNSNQPQHF
.	TRBV2	TRBJ1-1	.	TGTGCCAGCAGTGAGACTAACAGGGACACTGAAGCTTTCTTT	CASSETNRDTEAFF
TRBD2	TRBV4-1	TRBJ2-2	.	TGCGCCAGCAGCCAAGAGGGGAGCGCGCGGGGGGCGAACGGGGAGCTGTTTTTT	CASSQEGSARGANGELFF
.	TRBV6-5	TRBJ2-2	.	TGTGCCAGCACCTCCCGGGGGACGAACACCGGGGAGCTGTTTTTT	CASTSRGTNTGELFF
TRBD1	TRBV5-1	TRBJ1-4	.	TGCGCCAGCAGCTGGTACCCGGGACAGGGATCAACTAATGAAAAACTGTTTTTT	CASSWYPGQGSTNEKLFF
.	TRBV27	TRBJ1-1	.	TGTGATACTTACACTGAAGCTTTCTTT	CDTYTEAFF
.	TRBV5-4	TRBJ2-1	.	TGTGCCAGCAGCCCGACGGGGGGCGGACACAATGAGCAGTTCTTC	CASSPTGGGHNEQFF
.	TRBV6-5	TRBJ2-1	.	TGTGCCACCACAGACAGGCGATACAATGAGCAGTTCTTC	CATTDRRYNEQFF
.	TRBV6-6	TRBJ1-6	.	TGTGCCAGCAGCATAAAACAGGGAAATTCACCCCTCCACTTT	CASSIKQGNSPLHF
.	TRBV10-2	TRBJ2-7	.	TGCGCCAGCAGCGTCGGAGGCTCCTACGAGCAGTACTTC	CASSVGGSYEQYF
.	TRBV5-1	TRBJ2-1	.	TGCGCCAGCAGCTTGCAAAGCGGTTTCTACAATGAGCAGTTCTTC	CASSLQSGFYNEQFF
.	TRBV7-9	TRBJ1-5	.	TGTGCCAGCAGCTTGGAGGGTGCGGGGCGGCAAGGGTCCCAGCATTTT	CASSLEGAGRQGSQHF
.	TRBV29-1	TRBJ1-1	once	TGCAGCGCGGGGGTAGGGGTATCTGAAGCTTTCTTT	CSAGVGVSEAFF